This T cell receptor (beta chain) was recovered during a study of shared clonotypes between healthy human individuals. Healthy HIV-negative adults without recent acute infections or vaccinations served as donors. Germline-derived CDR1 and CDR2 are MGHRA and YSYEKL. Trimming shortened V by 2 bases and J by 3 bases, and 14 bases separated the two germline ends. The CDR3 consists of 15 residues. Every subset had its genomic DNA shared out evenly among several immunoSEQ plates. As originally analysed: Filtering differed for immunoSEQ, which gave only junction sequences without quality scores. Measured with immunoSEQ multiplex PCR; TCRdb has only the in-frame clones, and not every one. D and trimming come from the DNA, and the V and J calls and clone size come from that table. The sample gives about 560,000 clones, around 78% of which show up once; about 12% is in the top ten.

The specimen sequenced was PBMCs. V and J are TRBV4-1 and TRBJ2-7; D not certain. The source is a woman aged 40 to 50 in good health. Some clones in this sample may be carry-over from other donors' samples. The CDR3 DNA reads TGCGCCAGCAGCCAACCTGGACGCGGAGACTACGAGCAGTACTTC. Translating it yields CASSQPGRGDYEQYF.